These 23 T cell receptor beta chains share one sample of origin, sequenced in a study of blood T cell repertoires in COVID-19. Using immunoSEQ multiplex PCR, the repertoire was profiled, and TCRdb retains in-frame clones only, with some absent. The sample includes 55,000 to 80,000 clones, 60% to 75% of them seen just once. The source material was peripheral blood. These receptors originate from an elderly woman with acute or convalescent COVID-19.

This clone was picked up a small number of times. This sequence joins TRBV28 and TRBJ1-1, with D possibly matching TRBD1 (5 bases). V was trimmed by 4 bases and J by 0 bases, leaving 12 bases between them. The CDR3 is made up of 15 amino acids. The germline V gene encodes CDR1 MDHEN and CDR2 SYDVKM. The CDR3 DNA follows: TGTGCCAGCAGTTCGCCAGGGATATTGAACACTGAAGCTTTCTTT. This translates into CASSSPGILNTEAFF.

The CDR3 here is CASSYSRVVQETQYF. The CDR3 coding sequence is TGTGCCAGCAGTTACTCGCGGGTTGTCCAAGAGACCCAGTACTTC. The chain carries TRBV6-5 and TRBJ2-5; D possibly corresponds to TRBD2 (5 bases). CDR1 is MNHEY and CDR2 is SVGAGI in the germline V gene. V lost 0 bases and J lost 1, with 9 bases in between. This CDR3 has 15 amino acids.

This chain connects TRBV5-1 to TRBJ2-3; 11 bases match TRBD1. CDR1 and CDR2 from the germline V gene are SGHRS and YFSETQ. CDR3 size: 17 residues. Trimming cost V 4 bases and J 5 bases; bases outside gene matches: 12. CDR3 in DNA: TGCGCCAGCAGCGCGAATCTTCGGGACAGGGGGTTAGATACGCAGTATTTT. It is translated as CASSANLRDRGLDTQYF.

The chain couples TRBV7-2 to TRBJ2-7, with a weak D call TRBD1 (7 bases). This CDR3 has 14 amino acids. Deletions cut 6 bases from V and 7 bases from J, with 19 bases between. Germline CDR1 reads SGHTA; CDR2 reads FQGNSA. CDR3 protein: CASSRGTVAQEQYF. CDR3 nucleotides: TGTGCCAGCAGTCGCGGGACAGTCGCGCAGGAGCAGTACTTC.

The chain links TRBV4-1 to TRBJ2-1, with D unclear. This CDR3 is 13 amino acids long. Germline V lookup: CDR1 MGHRA, CDR2 YSYEKL. Trimming took off 3 bases at V and 4 bases at J, with 7 bases between the two ends. For the CDR3, the DNA is TGCGCCAGCAGCCAGTGGAGTTACAATGAGCAGTTCTTC. It translates to CASSQWSYNEQFF.

The chain uses TRBV10-3 and TRBJ1-1; 7 bases are shared with TRBD1. The germline gives CDR1 ENHRY, CDR2 SYGVKD. The CDR3 totals 15 residues. Trimming at V came to 5 bases and at J to 4 bases, leaving 10 bases not matched to a gene. CDR3 protein: CAISMTGSSSTEAFF. DNA for the CDR3: TGTGCCATCAGTATGACAGGGAGTAGCAGCACTGAAGCTTTCTTT.

The V gene is TRBV29-1, the J gene TRBJ2-1; 13 bases map to TRBD2. Per the germline V gene, CDR1 is SQVTM and CDR2 is ANQGSEA. Germline trimming cut 4 bases from V and 2 bases from J; bases unmatched to any gene: 2. This CDR3 spans 15 amino acids. DNA for the CDR3: TGCAGCGTTGTGGGGACTAGCGGGACCTACAATGAGCAGTTCTTC. Translation gives CSVVGTSGTYNEQFF.

The chain recombines TRBV29-1 with TRBJ2-7, with 12 bases fitting TRBD2. This CDR3 has 14 amino acids. Germline assignment: CDR1 SQVTM and CDR2 ANQGSEA. V lost 7 bases and J lost 1; bases outside the gene matches: 5. CDR3 region: CSALLAGGSYEQYF. The DNA for the CDR3 is TGCAGCGCCCTACTAGCGGGGGGTTCCTACGAGCAGTACTTC.

The chain couples TRBV4-2 to TRBJ2-1; possible D gene TRBD1, 5 bases. The CDR3 has 15 amino acids. V lost 4 bases and J lost 2, with 12 bases in between. Germline loops: CDR1 LGHNA, CDR2 YNFKEQ. The CDR3 is CASSRDGQPYNEQFF. The CDR3 nucleotides read TGTGCCAGCAGCCGAGACGGACAACCCTACAATGAGCAGTTCTTC.

The J gene is TRBJ1-6, the V gene TRBV5-6, with D uncertain. Germline loops: CDR1 SGHDT, CDR2 YYEEEE. Trimming removed 3 bases at V and 4 bases at J, with 8 bases between. The CDR3 consists of 14 residues. For the CDR3, the DNA is TGTGCCAGCAGCTCTAGCCCATATAATTCACCCCTCCACTTT. This gives the protein CASSSSPYNSPLHF.

The chain joins TRBV5-1 to TRBJ1-1; 11 nucleotides match TRBD1. The V gene's germline CDR1 is SGHRS and CDR2 YFSETQ. The CDR3 is 15 residues long. V dropped 5 bases and J dropped 2; count of bases not matched to a gene: 5. CDR3 sequence reads: CASRRTGGLNTEAFF. CDR3 DNA sequence: TGCGCCAGCAGGCGGACAGGGGGCCTCAACACTGAAGCTTTCTTT. The whole variable domain, remainder taken from reference TRBV5-1 and TRBJ1-1, is KAGVTQTPRYLIKTRGQQVTLSCSPISGHRSVSWYQQTPGQGLQFLFEYFSETQRNKGNFPGRFSGRQFSNSRSEMNVSTLELGDSALYLCASRRTGGLNTEAFFGQGTRLTVV.

This chain connects TRBV7-8 to TRBJ2-7; 9 bases agree with TRBD2. Germline V gene sequence: CDR1 SGHVS, CDR2 FQNEAQ. V shed 1 base, J shed 3 bases, and the junction held 4 bases outside the gene matches. The CDR3 is 15 amino acids. The CDR3 DNA is TGTGCCAGCAGCTTAGATCCAGCGGGAGGCTACGAGCAGTACTTC. Amino acids: CASSLDPAGGYEQYF.

This clone showed up just once. The CDR3 reads CASSSNTVNTEAFF. DNA for the CDR3: TGTGCCAGCAGCTCAAATACAGTGAACACTGAAGCTTTCTTT. The chain uses TRBV7-2 and TRBJ1-1, with no clear D. CDR3 length equals 14 residues. CDR1 and CDR2 (germline): SGHTA, FQGNSA. V lost 4 bases and J lost 0, with 9 bases in between.

The chain combines TRBV10-3 with TRBJ1-5, with 7 bases lining up with TRBD1. Trimming took 10 bases from V and 1 from J; bases not matched to a gene: 13. The germline gives CDR1 ENHRY, CDR2 SYGVKD. This CDR3 has 16 residues. This chain's CDR3 is CATGGAGGRSNQPQHF. Here the CDR3 DNA reads TGTGCCACCGGCGGGGCAGGGGGAAGGAGCAATCAGCCCCAGCATTTT.

The genes are TRBV7-6 and TRBJ1-6, with D possibly being TRBD1 (6 bases). The CDR3 is 19 residues long. The V gene's germline CDR1 is SGHVS and CDR2 FNYEAQ. The V end was cut by 4 bases, the J end by 0 bases, with 19 bases between. CDR3 protein: CASSSEMGALSSYNSPLHF. CDR3 bases: TGTGCCAGCAGCTCGGAAATGGGGGCATTGAGCTCCTATAATTCACCCCTCCACTTT.

J is TRBJ2-1 and V is TRBV6-6; the match to TRBD2 covers 16 bases. Germline V lookup: CDR1 MNHNY, CDR2 SVGAGI (reference sequence). Trimming took 5 bases from V and 5 from J; bases not matched to a gene: 9. This CDR3 contains 18 residues. This CDR3 is CASSPRTGLAGGNNEQFF. In DNA, the CDR3 is TGTGCCAGCAGTCCTCGTACGGGACTAGCGGGAGGGAACAATGAGCAGTTCTTC.

This rearrangement joins TRBV19 to TRBJ1-1; D might be TRBD1 (5 bases). CDR1 and CDR2 (germline): LNHDA, SQIVND (reference sequence). With 7 bases removed from V and 10 bases from J, the gap between germline ends came to 22 bases. The CDR3 length is 14 residues. The CDR3 sequence: CASKEGPRKDGAFF. The DNA of the CDR3 is TGTGCCAGTAAGGAGGGACCCCGAAAAGACGGAGCTTTCTTT.

This clone was seen a few times. The V and J genes are TRBV29-1 and TRBJ2-7; tentative D call: TRBD1 (6 bases). In germline, CDR1 is SQVTM, CDR2 ANQGSEA. The CDR3 has 12 residues. V was trimmed by 6 bases and J by 4 bases, leaving 13 bases between them. The CDR3 DNA sequence: TGCAGCGTAGGGGGAAATACATACGAGCAGTACTTC. Translation: CSVGGNTYEQYF.

This clone was seen a single time. The chain employs TRBV28 and TRBJ1-2; 8 nucleotides align to TRBD1. This CDR3 has 14 residues. Germline CDR1 MDHEN, CDR2 SYDVKM. The V gene end was trimmed by 2 bases and the J gene end by 8 bases; junction bases not matched to a gene: 7. This chain's CDR3 is CASSLPVRGLGYTF. CDR3 bases: TGTGCCAGCAGTTTACCTGTCAGGGGGCTCGGCTACACCTTC.

The chain employs TRBV2 and TRBJ2-7; 8 bases agree with TRBD1. Trimming took 5 bases from V and 2 from J; bases not matched to a gene: 14. CDR1 is SNHLY, CDR2 FYNNEI, per germline. The CDR3 runs 17 residues. The CDR3 loop is CASSSSNAGGAAYEQYF. CDR3 coding DNA: TGTGCCAGCAGTTCTTCCAATGCAGGGGGCGCAGCCTACGAGCAGTACTTC.

CDR3 bases: TGTGCCAGCAGCGGGAACAGGGGAGGAGATCAGCCCCAGCATTTT. Translating gives CASSGNRGGDQPQHF. V usage is TRBV6-5 and J usage is TRBJ1-5; 7 bases agree with TRBD1. CDR3 length equals 15 residues. CDR1 and CDR2 from the germline V gene are MNHEY and SVGAGI. The ends lost 6 bases at V and 5 bases at J; junction bases unmatched: 10.

This chain links TRBV6-4 with TRBJ2-1, with D tentatively TRBD2 (6 bases). The V and J ends lost 2 bases and 1 base respectively, with 9 bases between them. The CDR3 totals 15 residues. CDR1 and CDR2 from the germline V gene are MRHNA and SNTAGT. The CDR3 nucleotides read TGTGCCAGCAGTGACCGGAGCGGGTCCTACAATGAGCAGTTCTTC. Translation gives CASSDRSGSYNEQFF.

The J gene is TRBJ2-1, the V gene TRBV2; D might be TRBD1 (6 bases). This CDR3 has 14 amino acids. Germline V lookup: CDR1 SNHLY, CDR2 FYNNEI. Trimming shortened V by 1 base and J by 2 bases, and 6 bases separated the two germline ends. DNA for the CDR3: TGTGCCAGCAGTGAAGGGACAGCCTACAATGAGCAGTTCTTC. As protein: CASSEGTAYNEQFF.